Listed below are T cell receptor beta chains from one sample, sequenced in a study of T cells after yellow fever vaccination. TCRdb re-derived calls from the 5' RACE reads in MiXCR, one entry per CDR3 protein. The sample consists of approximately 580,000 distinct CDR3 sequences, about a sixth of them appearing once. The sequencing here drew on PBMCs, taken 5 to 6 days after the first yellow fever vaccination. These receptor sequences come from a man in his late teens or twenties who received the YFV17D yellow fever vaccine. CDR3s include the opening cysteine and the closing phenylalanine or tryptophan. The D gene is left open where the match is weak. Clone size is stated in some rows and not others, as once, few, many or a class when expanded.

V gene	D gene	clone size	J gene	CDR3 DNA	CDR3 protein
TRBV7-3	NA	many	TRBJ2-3	TGTGCCAGCAGCTTAAGATCCGTTGGAGATACGCAGTATTTT	CASSLRSVGDTQYF
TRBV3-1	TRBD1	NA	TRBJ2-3	TGTGCCAGCAGCTACGGGACAGTTAGCACAGATACGCAGTATTTT	CASSYGTVSTDTQYF
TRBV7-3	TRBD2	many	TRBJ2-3	TGTGCCAGCAGCTCTAGCGGGGCCCTCACAGATACGCAGTATTTT	CASSSSGALTDTQYF
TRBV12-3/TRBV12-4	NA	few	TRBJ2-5	TGTGCCAGCAGTTTTAGGCGATCTAGGCGGACCCAGTACTTC	CASSFRRSRRTQYF
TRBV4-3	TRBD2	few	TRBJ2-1	TGCGCCAGCAGCCAGCTAGCGGGGGGGTTGGGTGAGCAGTTCTTC	CASSQLAGGLGEQFF
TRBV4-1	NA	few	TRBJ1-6	TGCGCCAGCAGCCAGACACAGAGCTATAATTCACCCCTCCACTTT	CASSQTQSYNSPLHF
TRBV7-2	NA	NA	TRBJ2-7	TGTGCCAGCAGCGAAAGGGCCCGCGGGGACGACGAGCAGTACTTC	CASSERARGDDEQYF
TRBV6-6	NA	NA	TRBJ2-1	TGTGCCAGCAGTTACTCGGGCAGCAATGAGCAGTTCTTC	CASSYSGSNEQFF
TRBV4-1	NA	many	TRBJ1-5	TGCGCCAGCAGCTATCAAGGAGGGAGGGATCAGCCCCAGCATTTT	CASSYQGGRDQPQHF
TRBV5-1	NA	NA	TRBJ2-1	TGCGCCAGCAGCTTGGACTCCCGAAGACACAATGAGCAGTTCTTC	CASSLDSRRHNEQFF
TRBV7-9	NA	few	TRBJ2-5	TGTGCCAGCAGCTGGGGCAGGTCGGAGGAGACCCAGTACTTC	CASSWGRSEETQYF
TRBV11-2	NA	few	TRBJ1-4	TGTGCCAGCAGCTTAGATCCTGCGGTTAGAAAACTGTTTTTT	CASSLDPAVRKLFF
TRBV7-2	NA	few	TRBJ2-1	TGTGCCAGCAGCTCGAGACGGGGGCCGACCTACAATGAGCAGTTCTTC	CASSSRRGPTYNEQFF
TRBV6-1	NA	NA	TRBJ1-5	TGTGCCAGCATGGGCCGTAGCAATCAGCCCCAGCATTTT	CASMGRSNQPQHF
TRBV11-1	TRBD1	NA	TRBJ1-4	TGTGCCAGCAGCTTAGCCTATATCCTCGGGACAGGGACGTCTAATGAAAAACTGTTTTTT	CASSLAYILGTGTSNEKLFF
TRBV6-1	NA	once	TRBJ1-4	TGTGCCAGCAGTGCGACCGGGTCTGAAAAACTGTTTTTT	CASSATGSEKLFF
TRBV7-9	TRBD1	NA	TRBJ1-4	TGTGCCAGCAGCTGGCGACAGGGCTGGGAAAAACTGTTTTTT	CASSWRQGWEKLFF
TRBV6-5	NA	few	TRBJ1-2	TGTGCCAGCAGTTACGGAGGGGAGAGCTATGGCTACACCTTC	CASSYGGESYGYTF
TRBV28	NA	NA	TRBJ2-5	TGTGCCAGCAGTTTCCCAGGGGCTTTCCAAGAGACCCAGTACTTC	CASSFPGAFQETQYF
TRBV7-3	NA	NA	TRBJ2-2	TGTGCCAGCAGCCCTTCGGGGTGGGCCGACACCGGGGAGCTGTTTTTT	CASSPSGWADTGELFF
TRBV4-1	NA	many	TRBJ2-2	TGCGCCAGCAGCCTACGGGTGGGCACCGGGGAGCTGTTTTTT	CASSLRVGTGELFF
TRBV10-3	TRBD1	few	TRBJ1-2	TGTGCCATCAGTGGATCCAGCGAGGGACAGAACTATGGCTACACCTTC	CAISGSSEGQNYGYTF
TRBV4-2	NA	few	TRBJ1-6	TGTGCCAGCAGCCTCGCCGCCTGGTCCTCCTATAATTCACCCCTCCACTTT	CASSLAAWSSYNSPLHF
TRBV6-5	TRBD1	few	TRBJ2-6	TGTGCCAGCAGTTGGGACAGATTCTCTGGGGCCAACGTCCTGACTTTC	CASSWDRFSGANVLTF
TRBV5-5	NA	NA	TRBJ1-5	TGTGCCAGCAGCCTAGGGGGTAGGAACAATCAGCCCCAGCATTTT	CASSLGGRNNQPQHF
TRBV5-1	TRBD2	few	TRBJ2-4	TGCGCCAGCAGCTGGGGCCGCGGGGGCATTCAGTACTTC	CASSWGRGGIQYF
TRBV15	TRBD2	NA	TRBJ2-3	TGTGCCACCATCGCGACTAGCGGGGGCCCTAGCACAGATACGCAGTATTTT	CATIATSGGPSTDTQYF
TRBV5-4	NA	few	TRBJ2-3	TGTGCCAGCAGCGCCGGGGGGCTTGCAGATACGCAGTATTTT	CASSAGGLADTQYF
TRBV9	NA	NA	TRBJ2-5	TGTGCCAGCAGCCCTACCGCGACAGAGACCCAGTACTTC	CASSPTATETQYF
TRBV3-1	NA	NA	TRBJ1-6	TGTGCCAGCAGCCTCCAGGGTGACATAAGGAATTCACCCCTCCACTTT	CASSLQGDIRNSPLHF
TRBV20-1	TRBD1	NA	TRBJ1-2	TGCAGTGCTCCGGACAGGGGCTATGGCTACACCTTC	CSAPDRGYGYTF
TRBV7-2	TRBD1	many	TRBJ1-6	TGTGCCAGCAGCACCTGGACAGGGGAATATTCACCCCTCCACTTT	CASSTWTGEYSPLHF
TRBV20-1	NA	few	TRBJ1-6	TGCAGTGCTAGCCTTAGGGACGGATATTCACCCCTCCACTTT	CSASLRDGYSPLHF
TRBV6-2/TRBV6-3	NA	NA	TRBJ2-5	TGTGCCAGCAGTCCCCCCCCCAGATTGCAAGAGACCCAGGACTTC	CASSPPPRLQETQDF
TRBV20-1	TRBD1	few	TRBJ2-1	TGCAGTGCTAGATCGCAGGGGGCGTCATACTCCTACAATGAGCAGTTCTTC	CSARSQGASYSYNEQFF
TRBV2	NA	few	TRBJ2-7	TGTGCCAGCGGGATCTCCTACGAGCAGTACTTC	CASGISYEQYF
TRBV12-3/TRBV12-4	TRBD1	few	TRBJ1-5	TGTGCCAGCACCAAAGCAGGGGGCTCGGAGCCCCAGCATTTT	CASTKAGGSEPQHF
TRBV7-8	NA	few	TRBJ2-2	TGTGCCAGCAGGTCCCTGTACACCGGGGAGCTGTTTTTT	CASRSLYTGELFF
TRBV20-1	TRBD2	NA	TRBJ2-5	TGCAGTGCCCCAAGCGGGGGGGCCCTGGAGACCCAGTACTTC	CSAPSGGALETQYF
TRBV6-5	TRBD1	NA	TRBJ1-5	TGTGCCAGCAGTTACCAGGGGGGGGGCAATCAGCCCCAGCATTTT	CASSYQGGGNQPQHF
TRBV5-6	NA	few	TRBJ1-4	TGTGCCAGCAGCCTTGCAGCTAATGAAAAACTGTTTTTT	CASSLAANEKLFF
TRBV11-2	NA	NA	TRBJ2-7	TGTGCCAGCAGCCACCTTACAGGACATCCCTACGAGCAGTACTTC	CASSHLTGHPYEQYF
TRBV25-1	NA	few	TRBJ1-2	TGTGCCAGCACCGACAGCTATGGCTACACCTTC	CASTDSYGYTF
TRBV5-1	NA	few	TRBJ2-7	TGCGCCAGCAGCTTACAGGGTGCGGGGTTCCACGAGCAGTACTTC	CASSLQGAGFHEQYF
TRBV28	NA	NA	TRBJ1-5	TGTGCCAGCAGCCCGGGGGGGCCCCAGCCCCAGCATTTT	CASSPGGPQPQHF